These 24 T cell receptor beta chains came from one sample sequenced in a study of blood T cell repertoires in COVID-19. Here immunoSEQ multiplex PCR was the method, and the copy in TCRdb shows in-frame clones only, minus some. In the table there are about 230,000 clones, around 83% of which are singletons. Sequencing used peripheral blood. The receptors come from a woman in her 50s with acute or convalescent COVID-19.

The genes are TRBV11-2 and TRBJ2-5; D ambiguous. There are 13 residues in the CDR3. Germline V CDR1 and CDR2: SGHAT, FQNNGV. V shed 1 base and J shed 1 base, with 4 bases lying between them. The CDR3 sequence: CASSLGGQETQYF. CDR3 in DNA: TGTGCCAGCAGCTTAGGCGGCCAAGAGACCCAGTACTTC.

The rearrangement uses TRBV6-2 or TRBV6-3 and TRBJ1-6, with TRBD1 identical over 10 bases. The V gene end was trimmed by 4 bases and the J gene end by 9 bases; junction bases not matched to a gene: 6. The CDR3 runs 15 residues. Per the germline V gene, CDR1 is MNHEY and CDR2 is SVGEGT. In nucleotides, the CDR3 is TGTGCCAGCAGTTCGGGACAGGGGAACAGTTCACCCCTCCACTTT. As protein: CASSSGQGNSSPLHF.

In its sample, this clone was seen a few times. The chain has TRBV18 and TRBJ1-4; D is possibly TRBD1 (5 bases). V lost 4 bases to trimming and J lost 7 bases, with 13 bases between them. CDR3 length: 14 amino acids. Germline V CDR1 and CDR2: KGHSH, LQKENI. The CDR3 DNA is TGTGCCAGCTCACTCACAGGTGTCAGTGAAAAACTGTTTTTT. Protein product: CASSLTGVSEKLFF.

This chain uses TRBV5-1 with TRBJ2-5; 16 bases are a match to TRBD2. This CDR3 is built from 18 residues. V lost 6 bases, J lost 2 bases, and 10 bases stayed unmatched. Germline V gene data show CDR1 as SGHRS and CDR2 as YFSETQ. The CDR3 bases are TGCGCCAGCAACTCGGGACTAGCGGGGGGGGTCAGTCAAGAGACCCAGTACTTC. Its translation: CASNSGLAGGVSQETQYF.

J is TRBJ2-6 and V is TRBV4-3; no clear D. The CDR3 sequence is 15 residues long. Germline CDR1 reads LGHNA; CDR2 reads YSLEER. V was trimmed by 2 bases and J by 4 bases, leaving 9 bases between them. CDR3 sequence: CASSQRPEGANVLTF. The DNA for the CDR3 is TGCGCCAGCAGCCAAAGGCCGGAGGGGGCCAACGTCCTGACTTTC.

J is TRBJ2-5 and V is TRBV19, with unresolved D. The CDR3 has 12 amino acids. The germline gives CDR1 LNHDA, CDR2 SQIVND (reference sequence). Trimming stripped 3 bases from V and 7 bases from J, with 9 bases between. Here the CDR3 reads CASSMPGGTQYF. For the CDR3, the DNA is TGTGCCAGTAGTATGCCAGGTGGGACCCAGTACTTC.

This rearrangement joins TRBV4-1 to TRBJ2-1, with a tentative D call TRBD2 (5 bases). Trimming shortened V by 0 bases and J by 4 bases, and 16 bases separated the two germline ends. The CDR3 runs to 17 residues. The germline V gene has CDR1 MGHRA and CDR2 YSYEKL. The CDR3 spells CASSQDRASFRYNEQFF. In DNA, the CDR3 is TGCGCCAGCAGCCAAGACCGGGCTAGCTTTAGATACAATGAGCAGTTCTTC.

The CDR3 reads CASSFGEYYGYTF. The DNA for the CDR3 is TGTGCCAGCAGCTTCGGGGAATACTATGGCTACACCTTC. The chain recombines TRBV7-2 with TRBJ1-2; the D is unclear. This CDR3 region has 13 residues. Germline CDR1 is SGHTA and CDR2 is FQGNSA. The V gene lost 3 bases and the J gene lost 3 bases, with 8 bases spanning the gap.

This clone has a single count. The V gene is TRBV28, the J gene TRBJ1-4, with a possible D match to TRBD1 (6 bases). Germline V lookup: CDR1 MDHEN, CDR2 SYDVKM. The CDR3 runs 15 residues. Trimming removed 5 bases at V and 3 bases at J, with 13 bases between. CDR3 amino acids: CASSTPRGPNEKLFF. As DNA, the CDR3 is TGTGCCAGCAGTACCCCCAGGGGACCTAATGAAAAACTGTTTTTT.

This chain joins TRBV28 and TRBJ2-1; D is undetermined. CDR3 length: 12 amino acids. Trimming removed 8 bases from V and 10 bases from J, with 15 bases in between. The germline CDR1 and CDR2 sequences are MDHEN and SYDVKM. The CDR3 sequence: CASRRPAGEQFF. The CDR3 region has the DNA TGTGCCAGCCGACGGCCAGCCGGGGAGCAGTTCTTC.

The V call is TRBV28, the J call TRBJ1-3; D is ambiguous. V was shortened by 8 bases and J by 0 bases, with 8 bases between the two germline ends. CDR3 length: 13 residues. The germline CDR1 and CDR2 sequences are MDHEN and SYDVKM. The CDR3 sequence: CASRQFSGNTIYF. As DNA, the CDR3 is TGTGCCAGCCGTCAGTTCTCTGGAAACACCATATATTTT.

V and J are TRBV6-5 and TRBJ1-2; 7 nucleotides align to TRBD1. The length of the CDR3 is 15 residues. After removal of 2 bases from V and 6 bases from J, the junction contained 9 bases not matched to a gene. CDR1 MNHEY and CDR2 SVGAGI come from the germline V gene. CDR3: CASSYQTTGDHGYTF. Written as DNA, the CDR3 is TGTGCCAGCAGTTACCAGACTACAGGGGATCATGGCTACACCTTC.

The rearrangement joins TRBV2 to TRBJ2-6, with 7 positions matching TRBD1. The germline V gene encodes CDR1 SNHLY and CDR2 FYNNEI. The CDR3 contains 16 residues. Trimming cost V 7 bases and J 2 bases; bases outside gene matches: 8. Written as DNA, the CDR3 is TGTGCCAGCACCACGATAACAGGGGCTGGGGCCAACGTCCTGACTTTC. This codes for CASTTITGAGANVLTF.

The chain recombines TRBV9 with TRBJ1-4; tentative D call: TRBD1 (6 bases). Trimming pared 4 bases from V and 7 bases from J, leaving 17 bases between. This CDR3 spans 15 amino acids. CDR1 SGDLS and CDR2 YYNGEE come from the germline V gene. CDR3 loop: CASSKQGRSGEKLFF. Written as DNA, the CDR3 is TGTGCCAGCAGCAAACAGGGCAGGAGTGGTGAAAAACTGTTTTTT.

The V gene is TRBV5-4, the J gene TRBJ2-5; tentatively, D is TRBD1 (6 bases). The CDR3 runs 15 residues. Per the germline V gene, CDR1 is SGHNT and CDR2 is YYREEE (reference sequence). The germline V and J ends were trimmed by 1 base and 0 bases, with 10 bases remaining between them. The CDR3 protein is CASSLRQEYQETQYF. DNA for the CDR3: TGTGCCAGCAGCTTGCGACAGGAGTACCAAGAGACCCAGTACTTC.

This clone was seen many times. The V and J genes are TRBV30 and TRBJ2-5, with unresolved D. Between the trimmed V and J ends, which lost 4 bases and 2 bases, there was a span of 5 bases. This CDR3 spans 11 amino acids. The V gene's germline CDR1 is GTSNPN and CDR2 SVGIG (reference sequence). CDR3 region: CAWNYQETQYF. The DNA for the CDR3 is TGTGCCTGGAACTATCAAGAGACCCAGTACTTC.

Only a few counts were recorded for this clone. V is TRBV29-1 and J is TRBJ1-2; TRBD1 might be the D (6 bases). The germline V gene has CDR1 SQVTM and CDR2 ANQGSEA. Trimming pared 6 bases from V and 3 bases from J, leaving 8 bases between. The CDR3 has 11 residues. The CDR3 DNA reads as TGCAGCGTCAACAGGGACTATGGCTACACCTTC. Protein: CSVNRDYGYTF.

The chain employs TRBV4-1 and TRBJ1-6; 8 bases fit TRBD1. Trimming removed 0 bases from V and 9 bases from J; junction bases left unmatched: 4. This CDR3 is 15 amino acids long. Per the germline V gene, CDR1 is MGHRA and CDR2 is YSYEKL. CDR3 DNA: TGCGCCAGCAGCCAAGATGGACAGGGAGGTTCACCCCTCCACTTT. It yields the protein CASSQDGQGGSPLHF.

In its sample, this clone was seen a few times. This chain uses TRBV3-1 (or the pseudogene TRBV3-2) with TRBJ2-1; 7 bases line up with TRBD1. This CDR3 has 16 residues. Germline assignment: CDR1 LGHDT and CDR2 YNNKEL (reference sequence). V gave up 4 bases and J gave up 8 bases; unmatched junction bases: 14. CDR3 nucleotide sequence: TGTGCCAGCAGCCCAAGCCGACAGGGCGCCCGGGATGAGCAGTTCTTC. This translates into CASSPSRQGARDEQFF.

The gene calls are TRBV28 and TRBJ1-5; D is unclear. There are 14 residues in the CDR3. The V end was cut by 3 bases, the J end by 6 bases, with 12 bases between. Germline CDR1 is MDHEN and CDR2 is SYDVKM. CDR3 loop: CASSLYGGSQPQHF. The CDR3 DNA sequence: TGTGCCAGCAGTTTGTATGGAGGATCTCAGCCCCAGCATTTT.

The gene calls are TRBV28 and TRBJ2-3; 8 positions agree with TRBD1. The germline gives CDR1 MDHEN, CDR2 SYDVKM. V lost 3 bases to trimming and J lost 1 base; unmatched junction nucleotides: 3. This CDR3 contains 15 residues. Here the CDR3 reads CASSFPGQGTDTQYF. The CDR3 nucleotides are TGTGCCAGCAGTTTCCCGGGACAGGGCACAGATACGCAGTATTTT.

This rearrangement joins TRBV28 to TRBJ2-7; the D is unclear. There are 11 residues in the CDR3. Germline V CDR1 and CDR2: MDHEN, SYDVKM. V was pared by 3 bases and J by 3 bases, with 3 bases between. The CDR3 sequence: CASSFGYEQYF. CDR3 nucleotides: TGTGCCAGCAGTTTCGGCTACGAGCAGTACTTC.

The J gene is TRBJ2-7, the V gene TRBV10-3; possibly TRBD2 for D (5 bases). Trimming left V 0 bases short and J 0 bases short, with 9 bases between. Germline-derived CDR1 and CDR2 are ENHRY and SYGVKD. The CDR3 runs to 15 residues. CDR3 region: CAISESKGSSYEQYF. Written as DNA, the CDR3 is TGTGCCATCAGTGAGTCGAAAGGGAGCTCCTACGAGCAGTACTTC.

The CDR3 sequence is CASSLAARGEGGSGELFF. CDR3 nucleotide sequence: TGCGCCAGCAGCTTGGCCGCGAGAGGGGAAGGGGGTTCCGGGGAGCTGTTTTTT. The rearrangement links TRBV5-1 to TRBJ2-2, with D possibly matching TRBD1 (6 bases). Germline loops: CDR1 SGHRS, CDR2 YFSETQ. The V end lost 0 bases, the J end lost 6 bases, and 21 bases lay between the germline ends. The CDR3 loop spans 18 amino acids. Looking up the rest from reference TRBV5-1 and TRBJ2-2 gives the full variable domain: KAGVTQTPRYLIKTRGQQVTLSCSPISGHRSVSWYQQTPGQGLQFLFEYFSETQRNKGNFPGRFSGRQFSNSRSEMNVSTLELGDSALYLCASSLAARGEGGSGELFFGEGSRLTVL.